This TCR beta chain was profiled in a study of T cells in Graves' hyperthyroidism and ophthalmopathy. Study conclusions and caveats: A 13 V-J signature model discriminated ophthalmopathy versus stable hyperthyroidism. Appearing also in blood were most of the thyroid clonotypes expanded above 0.001.

Patients affected by ophthalmopathy presented a Clinical Activity Score of at least 3, a NOSPECS grade of at least 4, and disease duration below 3 months. Those patients with uncontrolled infection, other autoimmune disease, pregnancy or lactation were excluded. This clonotype was seen repeatedly, ten times or more. Its antigen is unidentified. Template material for amplifying TCR beta CDR3 regions consisted of RNA transcripts. A first-round RT-PCR of the TCR CDR3 used the HTBI primer set. TCRdb redid the calling of the multiplex PCR reads with MiXCR, one entry per CDR3 protein. The table lists about 600,000 distinct CDR3 sequences, more than 15% of them singletons. The CDR3 is 19 residues long. The V segment lost 2 bases and the J segment 1 base; nucleotides outside the gene matches: 10. CDR1 is SNHLY and CDR2 is FYNNEI in the germline V gene.

The receptor was isolated from a woman aged 40 to 50 with Graves' ophthalmopathy. The sample consisted of blood. V is TRBV2 and J is TRBJ2-2; 10 nucleotides line up with TRBD2. CDR3 in DNA: TGTGCCAGCAGTGAACATATAGGTAGCGGGGGGCAGAACACCGGGGAGCTGTTTTTT. It codes for CASSEHIGSGGQNTGELFF.